The clone carrying this T cell receptor beta chain was observed many times. Its antigen is currently unknown. cDNA carried unique molecular identifiers, and a universal primer site was added by template switching. TCRdb re-analysed the 5' RACE reads in MiXCR, keeping a single row per CDR3 protein. This sample has 200,000 to 300,000 distinct CDR3 sequences, with approximately 7% found just once. The sample originates from a study of identical twins. General study points: With abundant cord blood beta clonotypes, insertions were fewer; memory repertoires showed no such pattern. The models gave estimates that fell short of the out-of-frame TCR alpha sharing seen in monozygotic twins.

Germline V gives CDR1 SEHNR, CDR2 FQNEAQ (reference sequence). The CDR3 covers 13 residues. Trimming stripped 2 bases from V and 3 bases from J, with 8 bases between. This sample also appeared in a second study, on yellow fever vaccine responses in identical twins.

This sequence was found in a young woman in good health. The gene calls are TRBV7-9 and TRBJ2-7; the D call may be TRBD1 or TRBD2 (5 bases each). The sample taken for sequencing was memory (CD45RO+) T cells sorted from blood. DNA of the CDR3: TGTGCCAGCAGCTTACGGGACGGCTACGAGCAGTACTTC. Its translation is CASSLRDGYEQYF.